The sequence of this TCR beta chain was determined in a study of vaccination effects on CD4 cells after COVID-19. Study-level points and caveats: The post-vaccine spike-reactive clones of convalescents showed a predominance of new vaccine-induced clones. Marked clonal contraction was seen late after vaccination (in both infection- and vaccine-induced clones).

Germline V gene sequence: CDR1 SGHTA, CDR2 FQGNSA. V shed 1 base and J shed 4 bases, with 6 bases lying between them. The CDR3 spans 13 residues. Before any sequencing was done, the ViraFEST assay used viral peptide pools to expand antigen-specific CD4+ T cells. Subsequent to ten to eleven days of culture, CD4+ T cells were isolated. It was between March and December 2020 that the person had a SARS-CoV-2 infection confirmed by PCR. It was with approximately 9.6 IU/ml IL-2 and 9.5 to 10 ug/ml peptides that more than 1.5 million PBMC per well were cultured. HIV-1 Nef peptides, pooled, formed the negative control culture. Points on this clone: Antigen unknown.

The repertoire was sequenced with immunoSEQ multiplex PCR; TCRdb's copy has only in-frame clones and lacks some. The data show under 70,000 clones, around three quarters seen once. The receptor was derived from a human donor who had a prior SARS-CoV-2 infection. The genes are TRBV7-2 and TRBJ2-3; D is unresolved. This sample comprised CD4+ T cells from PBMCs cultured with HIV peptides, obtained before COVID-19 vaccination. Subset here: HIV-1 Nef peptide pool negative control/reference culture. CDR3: CASSLVGADTQYF. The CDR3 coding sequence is TGTGCCAGCAGCTTAGTAGGAGCAGATACGCAGTATTTT.